Given below is one T cell receptor (beta chain) in context. The antigen remains unidentified. Within the library, unique molecular identifiers were attached to each individual cDNA molecule. TCRdb recomputed calls from the RACE reads with MiXCR, one row per CDR3 protein. The data show roughly 120,000 distinct CDR3 sequences, about 13% seen once. This specimen belongs to a study of human T cells and chemical hapten exposure. Study-level results: Having alopecia, donors may respond immunologically unlike healthy people.

Indicated time point: pre-sensitization, week 0. Noted treatment: therapeutic diphenylcyclopropenone sensitization with weekly scalp DPC. Per germline, CDR1 KGHSH and CDR2 LQKENI. The CDR3 is made up of 15 amino acids. V shed 3 bases and J shed 8 bases, with 19 bases lying between them. The TCR comes from a woman aged 18-30 years with alopecia areata. Some clones in this sample may be carry-over from other donors' samples. The sequenced sample was whole blood, obtained in connection with sensitization to the hapten diphenylcyclopropenone (DPC). This sequence joins TRBV18 and TRBJ1-1, with TRBD1 as a possible D gene (5 bases). CDR3 coding DNA: TGTGCCAGCTCACCCCGGGACGGCGTTCCAAGGGAAGCTTTCTTT. This translates into CASSPRDGVPREAFF.